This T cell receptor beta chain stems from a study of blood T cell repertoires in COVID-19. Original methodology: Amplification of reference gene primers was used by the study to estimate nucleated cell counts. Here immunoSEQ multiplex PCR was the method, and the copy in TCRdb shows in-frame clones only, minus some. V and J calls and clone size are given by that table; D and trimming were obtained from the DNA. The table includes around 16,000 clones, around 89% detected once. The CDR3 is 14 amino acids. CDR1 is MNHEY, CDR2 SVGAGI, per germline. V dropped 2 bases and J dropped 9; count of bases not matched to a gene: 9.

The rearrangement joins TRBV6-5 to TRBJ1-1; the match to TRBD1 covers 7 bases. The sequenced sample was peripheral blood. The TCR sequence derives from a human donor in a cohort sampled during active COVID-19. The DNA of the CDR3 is TGTGCCAGCAGTTACCGGACAGGCCGCGATAAAGCTTTCTTT. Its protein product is CASSYRTGRDKAFF.